Following are 30 T cell receptor beta chains from one sample sequenced in a study of response to subunit inactivated influenza vaccine. TCRdb itself ran the RT-PCR reads through MiXCR, one entry per CDR3 protein. This sample has more than 700,000 distinct CDR3 sequences, with 20% to 25% found just once. This sample comprised PBMCs from blood, obtained around 5 days after vaccination. The receptors here all came from a man in his forties or fifties who received an inactivated influenza vaccine.

CDR3 nucleotides: TGCGCCAGCAGCCTCGGACAGGGGGCTCTACTCTCGCCAGCTTTCTTT. It yields the protein CASSLGQGALLSPAFF. The V and J genes are TRBV4-1 and TRBJ1-1, with 11 bases identical to TRBD1. This CDR3 has 16 residues. Germline CDR1 MGHRA, CDR2 YSYEKL. V shed 4 bases, J shed 10 bases, and the junction held 14 bases outside the gene matches.

This clonotype was counted only a few times. This chain joins TRBV7-8 and TRBJ2-1; the D gene is possibly TRBD2 (6 bases). The CDR3 sequence is 15 residues long. V was shortened by 4 bases and J by 3 bases, with 13 bases between the two germline ends. In germline, CDR1 is SGHVS, CDR2 FQNEAQ. The CDR3 reads CASSSLWGDYNEQFF. The CDR3 DNA is TGTGCCAGCAGCTCCCTTTGGGGGGACTACAATGAGCAGTTCTTC.

V usage is TRBV11-2 and J usage is TRBJ2-1; tentatively, D is TRBD1 or TRBD2 (6 bases each). The CDR3 length is 15 residues. Germline loops: CDR1 SGHAT, CDR2 FQNNGV. The V end was cut by 7 bases, the J end by 3 bases, with 16 bases between. CDR3 in amino acids: CASNPKGGLYNEQFF. The CDR3 DNA sequence: TGTGCCAGCAACCCCAAGGGGGGACTCTACAATGAGCAGTTCTTC.

CDR3 residues: CSARGTIRVGKLFF. In nucleotides, the CDR3 is TGCAGTGCTAGAGGGACGATTAGAGTGGGAAAACTGTTTTTT. This rearrangement joins TRBV20-1 to TRBJ1-4, with D unclear. V lost 1 base and J 10 bases, leaving 16 bases between the germline ends. Germline CDR1 and CDR2: DFQATT and SNEGSKA (reference sequence). This CDR3 is 14 amino acids long.

The V gene is TRBV5-1, the J gene TRBJ2-1, with 7 bases fitting TRBD1. J gave up 3 bases and V 4 bases, and 13 bases lay outside the gene matches. This CDR3 region has 17 residues. Germline V lookup: CDR1 SGHRS, CDR2 YFSETQ. CDR3 amino acids: CASSPQGQRVSYNEQFF. The CDR3 DNA follows: TGCGCCAGCAGCCCGCAGGGACAGAGGGTTAGCTACAATGAGCAGTTCTTC.

This clonotype occurred a few times. The CDR3 loop is CASSQEFGGADTQYF. CDR3 DNA: TGCGCCAGCAGCCAAGAATTCGGGGGGGCAGATACGCAGTATTTT. This chain uses TRBV4-3 with TRBJ2-3; 8 bases agree with TRBD2. With V trimmed by 0 bases and J by 4 bases, 3 bases remained unmatched. Germline V lookup: CDR1 LGHNA, CDR2 YSLEER. The CDR3 contains 15 residues.

This clonotype was observed a handful of times. The chain couples TRBV6-2 or TRBV6-3 to TRBJ2-3; no firm D call. Trimming took off 5 bases at V and 4 bases at J, with 10 bases between the two ends. Germline V gene data show CDR1 as MNHEY and CDR2 as SVGEGT. CDR3 size: 13 residues. CDR3 sequence reads: CASSPGVPDTQYF. Here the CDR3 DNA reads TGTGCCAGCAGTCCTGGGGTTCCAGATACGCAGTATTTT.

This clonotype has just a few counts. This chain uses TRBV12-3 or TRBV12-4 with TRBJ2-7, with D tentatively TRBD2 (5 bases). The CDR3 runs to 14 residues. The V and J ends lost 8 bases and 2 bases respectively, with 16 bases between them. The CDR3, as DNA: TGTGCCAGCTCCAAGGGCCCTAGCCCCTACGAGCAGTACTTC. It yields the protein CASSKGPSPYEQYF.

The chain joins TRBV11-2 to TRBJ2-7, with D perhaps matching TRBD1 or TRBD2 (5 bases each). V lost 6 bases and J 5 bases, leaving 14 bases between the germline ends. From germline, CDR1 is SGHAT and CDR2 FQNNGV. The CDR3 totals 13 residues. This CDR3 is CASRGRTSNEQYF. The CDR3 region has the DNA TGTGCCAGCAGGGGACGGACTTCCAACGAGCAGTACTTC.

A few counts support this clonotype. This chain joins TRBV20-1 and TRBJ2-7; 7 bases map to TRBD1. J was trimmed by 3 bases and V by 6 bases; bases with no gene match: 14. Germline values: CDR1 DFQATT, CDR2 SNEGSKA (reference sequence). This CDR3 spans 15 amino acids. CDR3 coding DNA: TGCAGTGCGGGGACCCGACAGGGCCTTAGCTACGAGCAGTACTTC. Protein: CSAGTRQGLSYEQYF.

The gene calls are TRBV11-1 and TRBJ1-4, with D possibly being TRBD1 (5 bases). The V end lost 4 bases, the J end lost 0 bases, and 12 bases lay between the germline ends. The V gene's germline CDR1 is SGHAT and CDR2 FQDESV (reference sequence). There are 16 residues in the CDR3. The CDR3 DNA is TGTGCCAGCAGCTCCTCCACAGGACCAACTAATGAAAAACTGTTTTTT. It is translated as CASSSSTGPTNEKLFF.

The rearrangement joins TRBV18 to TRBJ2-1; tentatively, D is TRBD1 or TRBD2 (8 bases each). This CDR3 region has 19 residues. Per germline, CDR1 KGHSH and CDR2 LQKENI. The V end was cut by 3 bases, the J end by 0 bases, with 21 bases between. The CDR3 sequence is CASSPGTGRGGSSYNEQFF. The CDR3 DNA reads as TGTGCCAGCTCACCGGGGACAGGCCGGGGGGGGAGCTCCTACAATGAGCAGTTCTTC. The whole variable domain, filled in from reference TRBV18 and TRBJ2-1, reads NAGVMQNPRHLVRRRGQEARLRCSPMKGHSHVYWYRQLPEEGLKFMVYLQKENIIDESGMPKERFSAEFPKEGPSILRIQQVVRGDSAAYFCASSPGTGRGGSSYNEQFFGPGTRLTVL.

J is TRBJ2-7 and V is TRBV3-1, with TRBD1 matching 9 bases. V gave up 2 bases and J gave up 5 bases; unmatched junction bases: 7. The CDR3 has 15 amino acids. Germline-derived CDR1 and CDR2 are LGHDT and YNNKEL (reference sequence). The CDR3 loop reads CASSQTGGWGNEQYF. The CDR3 DNA reads TGTGCCAGCAGCCAAACAGGGGGCTGGGGGAACGAGCAGTACTTC.

This clonotype was detected many times. The J gene is TRBJ2-7, the V gene TRBV7-2; D ambiguous. The V gene's germline CDR1 is SGHTA and CDR2 FQGNSA. V was trimmed by 1 base and J by 5 bases, leaving 3 bases between them. This CDR3 has 11 amino acids. The CDR3 reads CASSLVHEQYF. The CDR3 DNA reads TGTGCCAGCAGCTTAGTTCACGAGCAGTACTTC. Drawing the rest from reference TRBV7-2 and TRBJ2-7, the complete variable domain is GAGVSQSPSNKVTEKGKDVELRCDPISGHTALYWYRQSLGQGLEFLIYFQGNSAPDKSGLPSDRFSAERTGGSVSTLTIQRTQQEDSAVYLCASSLVHEQYFGPGTRLTVT.

This clonotype was detected only a few times. The V and J genes are TRBV28 and TRBJ2-1, with TRBD2 matching over 8 bases. The V gene end was trimmed by 3 bases and the J gene end by 2 bases; junction bases not matched to a gene: 6. The CDR3 loop spans 16 amino acids. Per the germline V gene, CDR1 is MDHEN and CDR2 is SYDVKM. CDR3 sequence reads: CASSLIVAGTYNEQFF. The CDR3 coding sequence is TGTGCCAGCAGTTTGATAGTAGCGGGAACCTACAATGAGCAGTTCTTC.

This clonotype was seen only a few times. The chain couples TRBV19 to TRBJ2-1, with D unresolved. The CDR3 loop spans 15 amino acids. The germline V gene has CDR1 LNHDA and CDR2 SQIVND (reference sequence). Trimming shortened V by 1 base and J by 2 bases, and 9 bases separated the two germline ends. CDR3: CASSIGASPYNEQFF. The CDR3 DNA reads as TGTGCCAGTAGTATAGGGGCTTCCCCCTACAATGAGCAGTTCTTC.

This clonotype was detected a few times. This chain joins TRBV27 and TRBJ1-2; D unclear. This CDR3 is built from 14 residues. The V end lost 0 bases, the J end lost 0 bases, and 5 bases lay between the germline ends. Germline V lookup: CDR1 MNHEY, CDR2 SMNVEV (reference sequence). The CDR3 DNA reads TGTGCCAGCAGTTTATCGTCACCTAACTATGGCTACACCTTC. This gives the protein CASSLSSPNYGYTF.

The chain uses TRBV20-1 and TRBJ2-1; D assignment may be TRBD1 or TRBD2 (5 bases each). The germline V gene has CDR1 DFQATT and CDR2 SNEGSKA (reference sequence). The CDR3 has 12 amino acids. V was cut by 3 bases and J by 4 bases, with 7 bases left in between. DNA of the CDR3: TGCAGTGCTAGCAGGGAGTACAATGAGCAGTTCTTC. This gives the protein CSASREYNEQFF.

CDR3 residues: CASSLSSGITGELFF. The CDR3 DNA reads TGTGCCAGCAGCTTATCGAGCGGGATCACCGGGGAGCTGTTTTTT. The chain links TRBV7-2 to TRBJ2-2; 7 bases are a match to TRBD2. Germline V lookup: CDR1 SGHTA, CDR2 FQGNSA. V was pared by 2 bases and J by 4 bases, with 4 bases of the junction left unmatched. This CDR3 has 15 amino acids.

The chain links TRBV10-3 to TRBJ2-3; D might be TRBD2 (5 bases). The CDR3 has 13 amino acids. Germline V CDR1 and CDR2: ENHRY, SYGVKD. The V gene lost 9 bases and the J gene lost 2 bases, with 12 bases spanning the gap. The CDR3: CAMRSSDTDTQYF. The CDR3 nucleotides are TGTGCCATGAGGAGTAGCGACACAGATACGCAGTATTTT.

The chain combines TRBV7-2 with TRBJ2-2, with a tentative D call TRBD2 (6 bases). The CDR3 sequence is 13 residues long. V lost 4 bases to trimming and J lost 9 bases, with 12 bases between them. CDR1 is SGHTA and CDR2 is FQGNSA in the germline V gene. The CDR3 nucleotides read TGTGCCAGCAGCTCGGGACTCTACAGGGAGCTGTTTTTT. It translates to CASSSGLYRELFF.

This clonotype has a handful of counts. This chain links TRBV12-3 or TRBV12-4 with TRBJ1-4, with D uncertain. V shed 3 bases and J shed 8 bases, with 19 bases lying between them. The CDR3 is 16 amino acids. This chain's CDR3 is CASSFKLAGLTEKLFF. The CDR3 region has the DNA TGTGCCAGCAGTTTTAAACTGGCGGGGTTAACGGAAAAACTGTTTTTT.

This clonotype was counted ten times or more. J is TRBJ2-7 and V is TRBV9, with D perhaps TRBD1 or TRBD2 (5 bases each). V shed 4 bases and J shed 6 bases, with 8 bases lying between them. Germline-derived CDR1 and CDR2 are SGDLS and YYNGEE. CDR3 size: 11 residues. CDR3 loop: CASSPGTEQYF. Here the CDR3 DNA reads TGTGCCAGCAGCCCAGGGACCGAGCAGTACTTC.

This sequence joins TRBV7-9 and TRBJ1-6; D is ambiguous. The germline V and J ends were trimmed by 4 bases and 10 bases, with 8 bases remaining between them. In germline, CDR1 is SEHNR, CDR2 FQNEAQ (reference sequence). CDR3 length: 12 residues. DNA of the CDR3: TGTGCCAGCAGCTCCACAAGATCACCCCTCCACTTT. Translated, it gives CASSSTRSPLHF.

Written as DNA, the CDR3 is TGTGCCAGCAGCTTGACGTTTGTGGGACAGGGGGAACCCTACACCTTC. Amino acids: CASSLTFVGQGEPYTF. The chain recombines TRBV5-6 with TRBJ1-2; 11 bases agree with TRBD1. Trimming at V came to 1 base and at J to 10 bases, leaving 12 bases not matched to a gene. Germline lookup yields CDR1 SGHDT and CDR2 YYEEEE. This CDR3 comprises 16 residues.

This clonotype was seen more than once but under ten times. This chain joins TRBV2 and TRBJ2-2; 8 bases are a match to TRBD2. Germline CDR1 is SNHLY and CDR2 is FYNNEI. With V trimmed by 7 bases and J by 5 bases, 6 bases remained unmatched. This CDR3 spans 14 amino acids. CDR3 sequence: CASTRTSRTGELFF. The CDR3 DNA is TGTGCCAGCACACGGACTAGCCGGACCGGGGAGCTGTTTTTT. Variable domain in full (rest from reference TRBV2 and TRBJ2-2): EPEVTQTPSHQVTQMGQEVILRCVPISNHLYFYWYRQILGQKVEFLVSFYNNEISEKSEIFDDQFSVERPDGSNFTLKIRSTKLEDSAMYFCASTRTSRTGELFFGEGSRLTVL.

The chain has TRBV5-1 and TRBJ2-7; no definite D call. The V end was cut by 3 bases, the J end by 5 bases, with 12 bases between. The CDR3 has 13 residues. Germline values: CDR1 SGHRS, CDR2 YFSETQ. Written as DNA, the CDR3 is TGCGCCAGCAGCTACAGATTGTCGGACGAGCAGTACTTC. It translates to CASSYRLSDEQYF.

This clonotype was seen a handful of times. This chain connects TRBV4-1 to TRBJ2-3; TRBD2 aligns across 10 bases. V trimming: 4 bases; J trimming: 4 bases; junction bases outside the gene matches: 8. Germline V gene lookup returns CDR1 MGHRA and CDR2 YSYEKL. The CDR3 loop spans 16 amino acids. The CDR3 region is CASSLRTSGEADTQYF. DNA for the CDR3: TGCGCCAGCAGCCTCCGGACTAGCGGTGAGGCAGATACGCAGTATTTT.

The V gene is TRBV4-3, the J gene TRBJ1-4, with 9 bases lining up with TRBD1. Losses at the gene ends were 4 bases for V and 11 bases for J; bases not matched to a gene: 14. Germline V CDR1 and CDR2: LGHNA, YSLEER. CDR3 length equals 16 residues. Here the CDR3 reads CASSRGPGTGPTKLFF. CDR3 in DNA: TGCGCCAGCAGCCGCGGACCCGGGACAGGGCCAACGAAACTGTTTTTT.

The V and J genes are TRBV7-9 and TRBJ2-7; a weak D match, TRBD2 (5 bases). The CDR3 has 13 amino acids. CDR1 and CDR2 (germline): SEHNR, FQNEAQ (reference sequence). Deletions cut 1 base from V and 6 bases from J, with 10 bases between. The CDR3 is CASSLGTTTEQYF. The CDR3 bases are TGTGCCAGCAGCTTAGGGACGACTACCGAGCAGTACTTC.